This T cell receptor (beta chain) was identified during a study of blood T cell repertoires in COVID-19. About the study: In each case, the material was cDNA or gDNA derived from T cells, B-cell-depleted T cells, or PBMCs.

The protocol was immunoSEQ multiplex PCR, while the TCRdb copy is restricted to in-frame clones and leaves out a portion. The sample shows 190,000 or so clones, around 94% of them seen only once. Germline CDR1 is LGHDT and CDR2 is YNNKEL (reference sequence). The CDR3 has 15 residues. V lost 0 bases, J lost 6 bases, and 4 bases stayed unmatched. Seattle participants joined during active infection and were tracked over time. The rearrangement uses TRBV3-1 (or the pseudogene TRBV3-2) and TRBJ2-2; 7 positions agree with TRBD2. The sequencing input was peripheral blood. This TCR derives from a man aged 25 to 40 with COVID-19, enrolled during active disease. CDR3: CASSQDLAGAGELFF. The CDR3 DNA follows: TGTGCCAGCAGCCAAGATTTGGCGGGGGCCGGGGAGCTGTTTTTT.